This is a list of T cell receptor beta chains from one sample in a study of cytomegalovirus exposure and HLA in healthy donors. The repertoire was sequenced with immunoSEQ multiplex PCR; TCRdb's copy has only in-frame clones and lacks some. The sample consists of 250,000 to 350,000 clones, 86% of them appearing once. Sequencing was performed on PBMCs. These receptors were taken from a man aged 35 to 55 in good health and CMV-seropositive. CDR3s include the opening cysteine and the closing phenylalanine or tryptophan. D genes are given only for firm matches. Size values are once, few and many counts, or a class for expanded clones, and some rows have none.

V gene	D gene	J gene	clone size	CDR3 protein	CDR3 DNA
TRBV7-8	-	TRBJ1-2	-	CASSAGQYGYTF	TGTGCCAGCAGCGCAGGACAGTATGGCTACACCTTC
TRBV6-6	-	TRBJ1-1	-	CASSPTQGAFF	TGTGCCAGCAGTCCAACTCAGGGGGCTTTCTTT
TRBV28	-	TRBJ2-5	once	CASSFWTEQETQYF	TGTGCCAGCAGTTTTTGGACAGAGCAAGAGACCCAGTACTTC
TRBV19	TRBD1	TRBJ2-3	-	CASSPRTGELTDTQYF	TGTGCCAGTAGTCCCCGGACAGGGGAATTGACAGATACGCAGTATTTT
TRBV6-5	-	TRBJ1-5	few	CASSRPRGNNQPQHF	TGTGCCAGCAGCCGACCAAGGGGAAACAATCAGCCCCAGCATTTT
TRBV5-4	-	TRBJ1-2	-	CASSGPRQAGGYTF	TGTGCCAGCAGCGGCCCAAGGCAGGCTGGTGGCTACACCTTC
TRBV25-1	TRBD2	TRBJ2-3	-	CASSGGGTSTDTQYF	TGTGCCAGCAGTGGGGGGGGAACTAGCACAGATACGCAGTATTTT
TRBV13	-	TRBJ2-7	-	CASSLVGKSLGEQYF	TGTGCCAGCAGCTTAGTTGGTAAATCCCTCGGGGAGCAGTACTTC
TRBV7-2	TRBD1	TRBJ2-7	-	CASSVRTGSHEQYF	TGTGCCAGCAGCGTGCGGACAGGGTCCCACGAGCAGTACTTC
TRBV21-1	-	TRBJ1-1	-	CASGVGENTEAFF	TGTGCCAGCGGCGTGGGAGAAAACACTGAAGCTTTCTTT
TRBV5-1	TRBD1	TRBJ1-4	-	CASSAGQGVLNEKLFF	TGCGCCAGCAGCGCGGGACAGGGGGTACTTAATGAAAAACTGTTTTTT
TRBV6-6	-	TRBJ2-1	-	CATYGGSDEQFF	TGTGCCACCTACGGGGGATCCGATGAGCAGTTCTTC
TRBV7-9	TRBD1	TRBJ2-7	-	CASSYRGDYEQYF	TGTGCCAGCAGCTACAGGGGGGACTACGAGCAGTACTTC
TRBV18	TRBD1	TRBJ1-1	-	CASSPGQGANTEAFF	TGTGCCAGCTCACCGGGACAGGGAGCGAACACTGAAGCTTTCTTT
TRBV15	TRBD1	TRBJ1-1	-	CATSRGTGKNTEAFF	TGTGCCACCAGCAGAGGGACAGGGAAAAACACTGAAGCTTTCTTT
TRBV19	TRBD1	TRBJ2-7	-	CASSRRTGGFGYEQYF	TGTGCCAGTAGTAGGAGGACAGGAGGCTTTGGCTACGAGCAGTACTTC
TRBV27	-	TRBJ2-3	-	CASSLFVGEGFTDTQYF	TGTGCCAGCAGTTTATTTGTAGGGGAAGGATTCACAGATACGCAGTATTTT
TRBV10-3	TRBD1	TRBJ1-4	-	CAISDGTGITTNEKLFF	TGTGCCATCAGTGATGGGACAGGGATCACAACTAATGAAAAACTGTTTTTT
TRBV5-4	TRBD1	TRBJ2-7	-	CASSRDSYEQYF	TGTGCCAGCAGCCGGGACAGCTACGAGCAGTACTTC
TRBV28	-	TRBJ1-1	-	CASTLHRAGTEAFF	TGTGCCAGCACCCTCCACAGGGCGGGTACTGAAGCTTTCTTT
TRBV19	-	TRBJ2-7	-	CASSYAGRTYEQYF	TGTGCCAGTAGTTATGCGGGTAGAACCTACGAGCAGTACTTC
TRBV28	TRBD1	TRBJ1-2	-	CASSLGAPGQSSGYTF	TGTGCCAGCAGTTTAGGGGCCCCGGGACAGAGCTCTGGCTACACCTTC
TRBV5-8	-	TRBJ2-3	-	CASTGGSGAPGDTQYF	TGTGCCAGCACCGGGGGGTCAGGGGCCCCCGGAGATACGCAGTATTTT
TRBV7-3	TRBD2	TRBJ2-3	-	CASSRTTSGHVNTQYF	TGTGCCAGCAGCCGAACCACTAGCGGGCACGTTAATACGCAGTATTTT
TRBV28	-	TRBJ2-1	-	CASSLRGREDNEQFF	TGTGCCAGCAGCCTAAGGGGCAGGGAAGACAATGAGCAGTTCTTC
TRBV6-6	TRBD1	TRBJ1-5	-	CASTVGGQNQPQHF	TGTGCCAGCACCGTAGGGGGACAGAATCAGCCCCAGCATTTT
TRBV27	TRBD1	TRBJ2-7	-	CASSLSTGADEQYF	TGTGCCAGCAGTTTATCGACAGGGGCCGACGAGCAGTACTTC
TRBV11-2	TRBD1	TRBJ1-2	-	CASSLDLKGANLF	TGTGCCAGCAGCTTAGATCTGAAGGGGGCCAACCTCTTC
TRBV5-1	-	TRBJ1-6	-	CASSPQDARNSPLHF	TGCGCCAGCAGCCCACAGGACGCCAGAAATTCACCCCTCCACTTT
TRBV1	-	TRBJ2-7	-	CTSSQEVLAVTYEQYF	TGCACCAGCAGCCAAGAGGTCCTAGCGGTAACCTACGAGCAGTACTTC
TRBV18	-	TRBJ1-4	-	CASSPTGRATNEKLFF	TGTGCCAGCTCGCCAACAGGGAGGGCAACTAATGAAAAACTGTTTTTT
TRBV14	TRBD2	TRBJ2-1	-	CASSQDPGLAGYNEQFF	TGTGCCAGCAGCCAAGATCCGGGACTAGCGGGTTACAATGAGCAGTTCTTC
TRBV11-1	TRBD1	TRBJ1-1	-	CASSPPDRGEKAFF	TGTGCCAGCAGCCCCCCCGACAGGGGGGAAAAAGCTTTCTTT
TRBV4-3	TRBD2	TRBJ2-7	once	CASSQDRDWGGNYEQYF	TGCGCCAGCAGCCAAGATCGGGATTGGGGGGGGAACTACGAGCAGTACTTC
TRBV6-6	-	TRBJ2-2	-	CASAWLNTGELFF	TGTGCCAGCGCTTGGCTGAACACCGGGGAGCTGTTTTTT
TRBV14	-	TRBJ2-7	-	CASSHRKGLTYEQYF	TGTGCCAGCAGCCATCGAAAGGGGCTAACCTACGAGCAGTACTTC
TRBV6-6	-	TRBJ2-1	few	CATSNEQFF	TGTGCCACTTCTAATGAGCAGTTCTTC
TRBV7-5	-	TRBJ1-5	few	CARSLVRMRERDHQPQHF	TGTGCCAGAAGCTTAGTAAGAATGCGGGAGCGGGATCATCAGCCCCAGCATTTT
TRBV6-6	-	TRBJ1-5	-	CASRPPTEGNQPQHF	TGTGCCAGCAGACCACCGACCGAGGGCAATCAGCCCCAGCATTTT
TRBV27	TRBD1	TRBJ2-7	once	CASSSGQSSYEQYF	TGTGCCAGCAGTTCGGGACAGAGCTCCTACGAGCAGTACTTC